Here is one T cell receptor beta chain with its context. The antigen remains unidentified. Donor samples were obtained from healthy Caucasian individuals from Russia, aged about 6 to 95. The sample is drawn from a study of blood T cells in healthy people across ages. The study, taken as a whole, reports: Higher diversity, along with more naive CD4+ cells, distinguished long-lived donors from aged donors.

For the second PCR, which ran for about 6 to 12 cycles, a sample-barcoded 5' primer and a J-beta primer mix were used. TCRdb reprocessed the 5' RACE reads with MiXCR, giving one entry per CDR3 protein. The repertoire holds under 950,000 distinct CDR3 sequences, with about 24% as singletons. CDR1 and CDR2 (germline): LGHNA, YSLEER. The CDR3 has 17 amino acids. Trimming cost V 6 bases and J 4 bases; bases outside gene matches: 12. The chain employs TRBV4-3 and TRBJ1-1, with 12 bases lining up with TRBD1. The sequence derives from a man between 65 and 85 years old in good health. The source material was blood. The chain's CDR3 is CASSPHPGQGATTEAFF. The CDR3 DNA reads TGCGCCAGCAGTCCACATCCGGGACAGGGGGCTACCACTGAAGCTTTCTTT.